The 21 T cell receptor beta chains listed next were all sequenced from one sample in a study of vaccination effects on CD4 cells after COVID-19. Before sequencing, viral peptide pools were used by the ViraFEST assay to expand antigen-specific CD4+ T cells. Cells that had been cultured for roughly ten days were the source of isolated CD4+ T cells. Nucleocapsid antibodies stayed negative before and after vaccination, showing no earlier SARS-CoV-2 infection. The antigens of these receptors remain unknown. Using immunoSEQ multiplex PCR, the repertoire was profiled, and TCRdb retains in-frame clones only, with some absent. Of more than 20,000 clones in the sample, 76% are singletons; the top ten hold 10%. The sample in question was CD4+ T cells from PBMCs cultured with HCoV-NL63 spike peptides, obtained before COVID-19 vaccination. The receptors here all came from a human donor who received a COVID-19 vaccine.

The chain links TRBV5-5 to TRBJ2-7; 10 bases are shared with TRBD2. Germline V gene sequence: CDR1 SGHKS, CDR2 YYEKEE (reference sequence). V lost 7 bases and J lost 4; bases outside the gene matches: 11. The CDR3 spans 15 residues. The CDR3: CASAIGGLASYEQYF. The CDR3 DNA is TGTGCCAGCGCGATTGGGGGACTAGCGTCTTACGAGCAGTACTTC.

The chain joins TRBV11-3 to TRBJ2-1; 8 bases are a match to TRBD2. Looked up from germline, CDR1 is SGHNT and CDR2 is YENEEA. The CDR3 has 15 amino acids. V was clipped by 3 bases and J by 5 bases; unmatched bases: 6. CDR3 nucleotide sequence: TGTGCCAGCAGCTTCGGGGGGGGCCTAAACAATGAGCAGTTCTTC. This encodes CASSFGGGLNNEQFF.

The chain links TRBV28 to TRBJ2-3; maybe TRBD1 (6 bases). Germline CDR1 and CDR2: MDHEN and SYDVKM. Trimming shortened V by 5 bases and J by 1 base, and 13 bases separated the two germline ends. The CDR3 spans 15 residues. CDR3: CASSPQGRGTDTQYF. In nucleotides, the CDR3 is TGTGCCAGCAGTCCACAGGGAAGAGGCACAGATACGCAGTATTTT.

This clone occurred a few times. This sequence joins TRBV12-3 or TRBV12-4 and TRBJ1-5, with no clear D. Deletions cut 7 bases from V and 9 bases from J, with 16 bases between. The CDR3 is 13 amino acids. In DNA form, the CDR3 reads TGTGCCAGCAATTCCCTCTTCGGTGCGCCCCAGCATTTT. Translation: CASNSLFGAPQHF.

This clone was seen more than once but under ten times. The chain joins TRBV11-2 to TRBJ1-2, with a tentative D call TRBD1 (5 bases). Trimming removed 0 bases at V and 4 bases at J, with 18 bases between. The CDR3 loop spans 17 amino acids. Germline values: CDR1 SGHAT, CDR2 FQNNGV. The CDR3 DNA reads TGTGCCAGCAGCTTAGATTGGGTGATGGGGGGAGGCTATGGCTACACCTTC. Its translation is CASSLDWVMGGGYGYTF.

CDR3 nucleotides: TGTGCCAGCAGCTTAGGGTCCCCCCGGGACAGGGGTCGCAATGAGCAGTTCTTC. Translated, it gives CASSLGSPRDRGRNEQFF. J is TRBJ2-1 and V is TRBV7-9, with 10 bases fitting TRBD1. The V gene end was trimmed by 1 base and the J gene end by 6 bases; junction bases not matched to a gene: 12. CDR1 SEHNR and CDR2 FQNEAQ come from the germline V gene (reference sequence). The CDR3 has 18 residues.

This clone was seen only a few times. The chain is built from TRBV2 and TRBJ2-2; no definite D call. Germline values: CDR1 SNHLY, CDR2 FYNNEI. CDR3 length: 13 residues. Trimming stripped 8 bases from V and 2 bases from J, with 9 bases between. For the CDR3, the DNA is TGTGCCAGCTCGTACATCAACACCGGGGAGCTGTTTTTT. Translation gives CASSYINTGELFF.

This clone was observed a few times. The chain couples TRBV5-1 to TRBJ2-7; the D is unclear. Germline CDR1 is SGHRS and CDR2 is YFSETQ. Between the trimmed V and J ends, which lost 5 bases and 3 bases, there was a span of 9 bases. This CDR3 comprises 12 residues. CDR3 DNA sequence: TGCGCCAGCAGTCTGGACGTCTACGAGCAGTACTTC. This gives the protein CASSLDVYEQYF.

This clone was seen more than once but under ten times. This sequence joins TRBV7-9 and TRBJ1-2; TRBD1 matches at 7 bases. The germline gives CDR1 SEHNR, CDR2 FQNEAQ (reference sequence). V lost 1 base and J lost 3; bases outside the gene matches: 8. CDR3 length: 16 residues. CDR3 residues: CASSLGSLRGDYGYTF. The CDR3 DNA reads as TGTGCCAGCAGCTTAGGTAGCCTCAGGGGGGACTATGGCTACACCTTC.

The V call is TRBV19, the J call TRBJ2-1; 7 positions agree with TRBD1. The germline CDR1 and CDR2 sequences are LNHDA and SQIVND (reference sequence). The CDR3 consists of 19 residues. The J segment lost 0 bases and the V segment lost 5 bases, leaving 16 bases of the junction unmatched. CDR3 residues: CASSGQGDGSRSSYNEQFF. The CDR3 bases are TGTGCCAGTAGTGGCCAGGGGGACGGTTCCCGGAGCTCCTACAATGAGCAGTTCTTC.

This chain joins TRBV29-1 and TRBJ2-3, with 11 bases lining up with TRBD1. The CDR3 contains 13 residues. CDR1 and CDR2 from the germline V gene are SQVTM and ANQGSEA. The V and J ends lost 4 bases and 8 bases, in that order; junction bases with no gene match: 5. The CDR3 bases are TGCAGCGTTGGGACAGGGGGCGGTGGTACGCAGTATTTT. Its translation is CSVGTGGGGTQYF.

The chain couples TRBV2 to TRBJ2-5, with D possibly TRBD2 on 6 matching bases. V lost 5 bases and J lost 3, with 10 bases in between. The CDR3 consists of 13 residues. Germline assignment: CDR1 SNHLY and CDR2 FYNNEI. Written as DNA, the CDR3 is TGTGCCAGCAGTCGGGACTGGGAAGAGACCCAGTACTTC. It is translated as CASSRDWEETQYF.

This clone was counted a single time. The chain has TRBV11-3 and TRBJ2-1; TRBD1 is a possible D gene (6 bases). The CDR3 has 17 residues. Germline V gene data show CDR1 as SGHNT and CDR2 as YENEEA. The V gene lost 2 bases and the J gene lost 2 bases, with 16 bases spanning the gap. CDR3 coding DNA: TGTGCCAGCAGCTTAAGACAGGCTTCTGGCCCCTACAATGAGCAGTTCTTC. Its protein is CASSLRQASGPYNEQFF.

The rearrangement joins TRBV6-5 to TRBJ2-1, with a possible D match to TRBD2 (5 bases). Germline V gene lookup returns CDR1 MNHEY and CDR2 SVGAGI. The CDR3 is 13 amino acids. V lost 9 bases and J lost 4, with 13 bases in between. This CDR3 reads CASRYSGYNEQFF. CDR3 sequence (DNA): TGTGCCAGTAGATACAGCGGTTACAATGAGCAGTTCTTC.

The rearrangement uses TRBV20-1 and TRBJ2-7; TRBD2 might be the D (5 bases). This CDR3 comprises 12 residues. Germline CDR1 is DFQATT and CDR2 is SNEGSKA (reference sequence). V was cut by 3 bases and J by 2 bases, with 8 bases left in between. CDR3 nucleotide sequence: TGCAGTGCTAGTATCGGGACCTACGAGCAGTACTTC. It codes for CSASIGTYEQYF.

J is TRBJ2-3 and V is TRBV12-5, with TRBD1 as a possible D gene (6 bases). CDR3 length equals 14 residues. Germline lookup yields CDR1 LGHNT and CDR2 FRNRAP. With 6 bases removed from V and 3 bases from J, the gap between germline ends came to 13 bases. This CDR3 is CASGAGARTDTQYF. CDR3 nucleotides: TGTGCTAGTGGGGCAGGGGCTAGGACAGATACGCAGTATTTT.

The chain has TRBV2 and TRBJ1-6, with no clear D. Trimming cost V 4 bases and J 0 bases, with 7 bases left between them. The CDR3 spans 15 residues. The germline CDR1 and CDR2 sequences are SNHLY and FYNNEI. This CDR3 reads CASSAYGSYNSPLHF. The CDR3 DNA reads TGTGCCAGCAGTGCGTACGGCTCCTATAATTCACCCCTCCACTTT.

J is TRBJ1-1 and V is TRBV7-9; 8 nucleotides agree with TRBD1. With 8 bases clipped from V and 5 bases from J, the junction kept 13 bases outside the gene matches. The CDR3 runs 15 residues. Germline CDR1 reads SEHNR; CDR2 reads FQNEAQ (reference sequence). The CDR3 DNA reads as TGTGCCAGCCGGAAGTTGCAGGGGGCCGTAACTGAAGCTTTCTTT. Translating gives CASRKLQGAVTEAFF.

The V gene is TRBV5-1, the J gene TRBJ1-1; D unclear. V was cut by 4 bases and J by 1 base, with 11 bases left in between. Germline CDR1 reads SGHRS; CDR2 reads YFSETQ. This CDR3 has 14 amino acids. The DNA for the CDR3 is TGCGCCAGCAGCCCTATGACACAGAACACTGAAGCTTTCTTT. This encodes CASSPMTQNTEAFF.

DNA for the CDR3: TGCGCCAGCAGCCCCGAGTGGGGCCGAAGTTCACCCCTCCACTTT. Amino acids: CASSPEWGRSSPLHF. The chain couples TRBV5-1 to TRBJ1-6, with D possibly TRBD1 on 5 matching bases. This CDR3 has 15 residues. V lost 4 bases and J 9 bases, leaving 17 bases between the germline ends. Germline CDR1 reads SGHRS; CDR2 reads YFSETQ.

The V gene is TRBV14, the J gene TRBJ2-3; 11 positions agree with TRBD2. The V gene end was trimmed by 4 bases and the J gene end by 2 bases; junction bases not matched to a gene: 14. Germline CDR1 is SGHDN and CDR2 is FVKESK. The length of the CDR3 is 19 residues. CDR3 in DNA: TGTGCCAGCAGCCTAACTAGCGGGAGATACTTTGGGGACACAGATACGCAGTATTTT. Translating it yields CASSLTSGRYFGDTDTQYF. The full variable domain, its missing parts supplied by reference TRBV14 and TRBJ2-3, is EAGVTQFPSHSVIEKGQTVTLRCDPISGHDNLYWYRRVMGKEIKFLLHFVKESKQDESGMPNNRFLAERTGGTYSTLKVQPAELEDSGVYFCASSLTSGRYFGDTDTQYFGPGTRLTVL.